The 8 T cell receptor beta chains reported below all come from one sample, sequenced in a study of T-cell memory formation after mild COVID-19. Via MiXCR, TCRdb re-called the 5' RACE reads, giving one row per CDR3 protein. The sample yields roughly 450,000 distinct CDR3 sequences, 18% seen once. Sequenced: PBMCs or a T cell subset sorted from them (not recorded which). The receptors shown here come from an adult woman who had mild COVID-19 (a few samples of this study predate the infection). Cell type and time point are not known.

This clonotype was counted only a few times. The chain links TRBV6-2 or TRBV6-3 to TRBJ2-5; D is perhaps TRBD2 (6 bases). V lost 2 bases, J lost 3 bases, and 16 bases lay in between. The CDR3 consists of 16 residues. Per germline, CDR1 MNHEY and CDR2 SVGEGT. CDR3 amino acids: CASSYGLAVLKETQYF. In DNA, the CDR3 is TGTGCCAGCAGTTACGGGTTAGCGGTACTCAAAGAGACCCAGTACTTC.

This clonotype was detected only a few times. The rearrangement joins TRBV7-6 to TRBJ2-5; weak D call: TRBD1 (6 bases). The CDR3 is 15 residues long. V gave up 3 bases and J gave up 5 bases, with 16 bases separating them. Germline V gives CDR1 SGHVS, CDR2 FNYEAQ. CDR3 nucleotides: TGTGCCAGCAGCTTCACAGGGACGACACGGGAGACCCAGTACTTC. Amino acids: CASSFTGTTRETQYF. Based on the CDR3 plus reference TRBV7-6 and TRBJ2-5, the full variable domain is GAGVSQSPRYKVTKRGQDVALRCDPISGHVSLYWYRQALGQGPEFLTYFNYEAQQDKSGLPNDRFSAERPEGSISTLTIQRTEQRDSAMYRCASSFTGTTRETQYFGPGTRLLVL.

At least ten counts were recorded for this clonotype. This chain links TRBV4-1 with TRBJ2-7, with D hard to call. V was shortened by 5 bases and J by 2 bases, with 13 bases between the two germline ends. Germline V lookup: CDR1 MGHRA, CDR2 YSYEKL. This CDR3 has 14 amino acids. DNA of the CDR3: TGCGCCAGCAGCACCCGCGTTGGGGCCTACGAGCAGTACTTC. Protein sequence: CASSTRVGAYEQYF.

This clonotype was observed a few times. The chain recombines TRBV29-1 with TRBJ2-1, with a tentative D call TRBD1 (6 bases). Trimming removed 6 bases at V and 10 bases at J, with 10 bases between. Germline CDR1 reads SQVTM; CDR2 reads ANQGSEA. The CDR3 has 10 residues. The CDR3 here is CSVADREQFF. CDR3 nucleotide sequence: TGCAGCGTAGCAGACAGGGAGCAGTTCTTC.

The chain employs TRBV12-3 or TRBV12-4 and TRBJ2-6, with TRBD1 matching 7 bases. V lost 6 bases and J lost 3; bases outside the gene matches: 5. The CDR3 runs 15 residues. As DNA, the CDR3 is TGTGCCAGCAGCCAGACAGGGCTTGGGGCCAACGTCCTGACTTTC. Its protein is CASSQTGLGANVLTF.

This clonotype was seen many times. The chain links TRBV7-2 to TRBJ2-2; 7 bases agree with TRBD1. Trimming removed 5 bases from V and 1 base from J; junction bases left unmatched: 1. The CDR3 totals 14 residues. Germline values: CDR1 SGHTA, CDR2 FQGNSA. The CDR3 loop is CASSRDRNTGELFF. The CDR3 nucleotides read TGTGCCAGCAGCCGGGACAGGAACACCGGGGAGCTGTTTTTT.

This clonotype has a handful of counts. This chain joins TRBV10-3 and TRBJ2-3, with 15 bases fitting TRBD2. The V segment lost 7 bases and the J segment 4 bases; nucleotides outside the gene matches: 6. CDR1 ENHRY and CDR2 SYGVKD come from the germline V gene. This CDR3 has 16 residues. CDR3 sequence: CAITQRTSGGADTQYF. The CDR3 DNA sequence: TGTGCCATCACTCAGAGGACTAGCGGGGGGGCAGATACGCAGTATTTT.

The CDR3 nucleotides read TGTGCCAGCAGTTCCCAGAGTGGGCCGAGCTACGAGCAGTACTTC. This gives the protein CASSSQSGPSYEQYF. The chain links TRBV12-3 or TRBV12-4 to TRBJ2-7; D unclear. Between the trimmed V and J ends, which lost 4 bases and 3 bases, there was a span of 16 bases. The length of the CDR3 is 15 residues.